Sequencing of this T cell receptor beta chain was carried out in a study of identical twins. General study points: Analyses of zero insertions could, in part, be confounded by invariant MAIT and iNKT cells. Conclusions relied on cross-sectional statistical analysis, not following the same donors.

The V end lost 6 bases, the J end lost 5 bases, and 20 bases lay between the germline ends. This CDR3 region has 15 residues. Comments on this clonotype: Its target is not known.

The authors used template switching to add a universal primer site and gave cDNA unique molecular identifiers. One entry per CDR3 protein, called by TCRdb with MiXCR from the 5' RACE reads. The sample has about 720,000 distinct CDR3 sequences; 8% to 9% are singletons. The sample also formed part of further work on yellow fever vaccine responses in identical twins.

The receptor comes from a woman between 18 and 29 years old in good health. The rearrangement joins TRBV12-3 or TRBV12-4 to TRBJ2-7; D might be TRBD1 (5 bases). Source material: PBMCs. CDR3 coding DNA: TGTGCCAGCAGGAAACAGGTAGTTTCATGGGACGAGCAGTACTTC. It is translated as CASRKQVVSWDEQYF.